The 20 T cell receptor beta chains below come from one sample, sequenced in a study of cytomegalovirus exposure and HLA in healthy donors. Primers included in the PCR were 60 Vbeta and 13 Jbeta primers. Method: immunoSEQ multiplex PCR; TCRdb's copy keeps in-frame clones and lacks some. The sample data list tens of thousands of clones. Sequencing used PBMCs. These receptors all come from a man aged 18 to 29 in good health and CMV-seropositive.

The chain couples TRBV2 to TRBJ2-2, with 11 bases that match TRBD1. The CDR3 extends over 16 amino acids. The ends lost 7 bases at V and 3 bases at J; junction bases unmatched: 7. Germline-derived CDR1 and CDR2 are SNHLY and FYNNEI. The CDR3 sequence: CASIRTGGVDTGELFF. In DNA form, the CDR3 reads TGTGCCAGCATCCGGACAGGGGGCGTGGACACCGGGGAGCTGTTTTTT. Full variable domain (outside the CDR3, taken from reference TRBV2 and TRBJ2-2): EPEVTQTPSHQVTQMGQEVILRCVPISNHLYFYWYRQILGQKVEFLVSFYNNEISEKSEIFDDQFSVERPDGSNFTLKIRSTKLEDSAMYFCASIRTGGVDTGELFFGEGSRLTVL.

The rearrangement links TRBV25-1 to TRBJ1-5, with D uncertain. Per the germline V gene, CDR1 is MGHDK and CDR2 is SYGVNS. Trimming took off 1 base at V and 7 bases at J, with 8 bases between the two ends. This CDR3 contains 13 residues. For the CDR3, the DNA is TGTGCCAGCAGTGAATTTAGAGGACAGCCCCAGCATTTT. It yields the protein CASSEFRGQPQHF.

The chain joins TRBV6-6 to TRBJ2-5, with 7 bases lining up with TRBD1. In germline, CDR1 is MNHNY, CDR2 SVGAGI (reference sequence). V was clipped by 6 bases and J by 1 base; unmatched bases: 5. The length of the CDR3 is 14 residues. CDR3 protein: CASRTTGAQETQYF. In DNA, the CDR3 is TGTGCCAGCAGAACCACAGGGGCCCAAGAGACCCAGTACTTC.

The rearrangement links TRBV5-5 to TRBJ2-7, with D perhaps TRBD1 (5 bases). V lost 3 bases and J 4 bases, leaving 20 bases between the germline ends. CDR1 SGHKS and CDR2 YYEKEE come from the germline V gene (reference sequence). This CDR3 comprises 16 residues. As DNA, the CDR3 is TGTGCCAGCAGCTCGAGACAGTGGGGCTCAGGATACGAGCAGTACTTC. Its translation is CASSSRQWGSGYEQYF. The variable domain in full, completed from reference TRBV5-5 and TRBJ2-7, reads DAGVTQSPTHLIKTRGQQVTLRCSPISGHKSVSWYQQVLGQGPQFIFQYYEKEERGRGNFPDRFSARQFPNYSSELNVNALLLGDSALYLCASSSRQWGSGYEQYFGPGTRLTVT.

The V gene is TRBV4-2, the J gene TRBJ1-4; TRBD1 might be the D (6 bases). Trimming took off 0 bases at V and 5 bases at J, with 10 bases between the two ends. The length of the CDR3 is 15 residues. In germline, CDR1 is LGHNA, CDR2 YNFKEQ. CDR3 sequence reads: CASSQERRGNEKLFF. The CDR3 DNA reads as TGTGCCAGCAGCCAAGAGCGCAGGGGAAATGAAAAACTGTTTTTT.

V gene TRBV5-4 combines with J gene TRBJ2-3; D is perhaps TRBD1 (6 bases). Germline lookup yields CDR1 SGHNT and CDR2 YYREEE (reference sequence). Trimming pared 2 bases from V and 5 bases from J, leaving 15 bases between. CDR3 length equals 15 residues. The CDR3 loop is CASSLQGSGKDTQYF. The CDR3 bases are TGTGCCAGCAGCTTACAGGGTAGTGGGAAAGATACGCAGTATTTT. Drawing the rest from reference TRBV5-4 and TRBJ2-3, the complete variable domain is ETGVTQSPTHLIKTRGQQVTLRCSSQSGHNTVSWYQQALGQGPQFIFQYYREEENGRGNFPPRFSGLQFPNYSSELNVNALELDDSALYLCASSLQGSGKDTQYFGPGTRLTVL.

The gene calls are TRBV27 and TRBJ2-1; 9 nucleotides line up with TRBD2. Unmatched junction bases numbered 12, after V lost 3 bases and J lost 3 bases. From germline, CDR1 is MNHEY and CDR2 SMNVEV (reference sequence). The length of the CDR3 is 18 residues. The CDR3 region is CASSLGRGGLYFYNEQFF. As DNA, the CDR3 is TGTGCCAGCAGTTTGGGGCGGGGGGGCCTCTATTTCTACAATGAGCAGTTCTTC.

The chain combines TRBV27 with TRBJ2-3, with D possibly TRBD1 on 6 matching bases. CDR3 length: 15 residues. V lost 6 bases to trimming and J lost 1 base, with 14 bases between them. In germline, CDR1 is MNHEY, CDR2 SMNVEV (reference sequence). CDR3 sequence (DNA): TGTGCCAGCAGCCCAGGGGTGAGGCGCACAGATACGCAGTATTTT. Protein sequence: CASSPGVRRTDTQYF.

The chain uses TRBV10-2 and TRBJ1-2, with a tentative D call TRBD1 (5 bases). Germline V gene sequence: CDR1 WSHSY, CDR2 SAAADI. The germline V and J ends were trimmed by 4 bases and 4 bases, with 10 bases remaining between them. The CDR3 is made up of 13 amino acids. In DNA form, the CDR3 reads TGCGCCAGCAGTGCAGGGTGGAGCTATGGCTACACCTTC. Amino acid sequence: CASSAGWSYGYTF.

The chain carries TRBV29-1 and TRBJ1-1; 7 positions agree with TRBD1. Per germline, CDR1 SQVTM and CDR2 ANQGSEA. V lost 7 bases and J lost 0; bases outside the gene matches: 5. This CDR3 has 13 residues. CDR3 residues: CSAMTGMNTEAFF. The CDR3 coding sequence is TGCAGCGCCATGACAGGGATGAACACTGAAGCTTTCTTT. The whole variable domain, remainder taken from reference TRBV29-1 and TRBJ1-1, is SAVISQKPSRDICQRGTSLTIQCQVDSQVTMMFWYRQQPGQSLTLIATANQGSEATYESGFVIDKFPISRPNLTFSTLTVSNMSPEDSSIYLCSAMTGMNTEAFFGQGTRLTVV.

The chain recombines TRBV2 with TRBJ2-7; the D gene is possibly TRBD2 (6 bases). The CDR3 is 12 amino acids. V was shortened by 10 bases and J by 2 bases, with 12 bases between the two germline ends. CDR1 and CDR2 (germline): SNHLY, FYNNEI. CDR3 residues: CATTGTPYEQYF. Here the CDR3 DNA reads TGTGCCACCACCGGGACTCCCTACGAGCAGTACTTC.

The rearrangement joins TRBV9 to TRBJ2-5; possible D gene TRBD1, 6 bases. This CDR3 spans 14 amino acids. Trimming left V 3 bases short and J 5 bases short, with 14 bases between. Germline V gene lookup returns CDR1 SGDLS and CDR2 YYNGEE. The CDR3 DNA is TGTGCCAGCAGCGCCGGCAGGGGTGCGGAGACCCAGTACTTC. Translation: CASSAGRGAETQYF.

The CDR3 is CASSLAGSSNYGYTF. The CDR3 DNA is TGCGCCAGCAGCTTGGCTGGCAGTTCTAACTATGGCTACACCTTC. This chain uses TRBV5-1 with TRBJ1-2; D is ambiguous. Per the germline V gene, CDR1 is SGHRS and CDR2 is YFSETQ. The CDR3 runs 15 residues. The V gene lost 0 bases and the J gene lost 0 bases, with 9 bases spanning the gap.

This chain joins TRBV4-1 and TRBJ2-7, with D possibly TRBD2 on 5 matching bases. This CDR3 region has 13 residues. V dropped 3 bases and J dropped 3 bases, with 9 bases sitting between them. Germline V gene data show CDR1 as MGHRA and CDR2 as YSYEKL. In DNA form, the CDR3 reads TGCGCCAGCAGCCAGAGGGAGATCTACGAGCAGTACTTC. It encodes CASSQREIYEQYF.

This sequence joins TRBV10-3 and TRBJ2-5, with 9 positions matching TRBD2. This CDR3 has 15 residues. V dropped 6 bases and J dropped 1; count of bases not matched to a gene: 6. Germline lookup yields CDR1 ENHRY and CDR2 SYGVKD. CDR3 loop: CAIRGGSGGQETQYF. CDR3 in DNA: TGTGCCATCAGGGGGGGTAGCGGGGGCCAAGAGACCCAGTACTTC.

The chain carries TRBV30 and TRBJ1-5; D gene unclear. The V gene lost 0 bases and the J gene lost 3 bases, with 12 bases spanning the gap. The CDR3 is made up of 15 amino acids. Germline V lookup: CDR1 GTSNPN, CDR2 SVGIG (reference sequence). CDR3 residues: CAWSVLGQPNQPQHF. CDR3 nucleotide sequence: TGTGCCTGGAGTGTACTTGGGCAGCCCAATCAGCCCCAGCATTTT. The whole variable domain, filled in from reference TRBV30 and TRBJ1-5, reads SQTIHQWPATLVQPVGSPLSLECTVEGTSNPNLYWYRQAAGRGLQLLFYSVGIGQISSEVPQNLSASRPQDRQFILSSKKLLLSDSGFYLCAWSVLGQPNQPQHFGDGTRLSIL.

CDR3 DNA: TGTGCCAGCAGTACCAGCGTGTACTCGAACTATGGCTACACCTTC. Its translation: CASSTSVYSNYGYTF. This chain joins TRBV7-6 and TRBJ1-2; D not resolved. Germline CDR1 SGHVS, CDR2 FNYEAQ. The V end lost 6 bases, the J end lost 2 bases, and 16 bases lay between the germline ends. The CDR3 spans 15 residues.

V usage is TRBV7-3 and J usage is TRBJ2-1, with 10 bases matching TRBD2. The germline CDR1 and CDR2 sequences are SGHTA and FQGTGA. The length of the CDR3 is 15 residues. V shed 2 bases, J shed 3 bases, and the junction held 1 base outside the gene matches. In DNA form, the CDR3 reads TGTGCCAGCAGCTTATCTAGCGGGGGCTACAATGAGCAGTTCTTC. Translating it yields CASSLSSGGYNEQFF.

V and J are TRBV6-5 and TRBJ2-2; D not resolved. The CDR3 sequence is 11 residues long. Germline CDR1 reads MNHEY; CDR2 reads SVGAGI. The V and J ends lost 7 bases and 5 bases respectively, with 5 bases between them. DNA of the CDR3: TGTGCCAGCACGAGTACCGGGGAGCTGTTTTTT. This sequence encodes CASTSTGELFF.

The chain employs TRBV28 and TRBJ1-2; no clear D. Germline lookup yields CDR1 MDHEN and CDR2 SYDVKM. The CDR3 runs 11 residues. V lost 2 bases, J lost 8 bases, and 6 bases lay in between. The CDR3 spells CASSLGSGYTF. CDR3 coding DNA: TGTGCCAGCAGTTTAGGGAGCGGCTACACCTTC.